This is a list of T cell receptor beta chains from one sample in a study of cytomegalovirus exposure and HLA in healthy donors. Here immunoSEQ multiplex PCR was the method, and the copy in TCRdb shows in-frame clones only, minus some. The sample carries 150,000 to 200,000 clones, around 75% recorded once. The sequenced sample consisted of PBMCs. These receptors all stem from a human donor in good health. Both conserved end residues are part of each CDR3. Fields, in order: clone size, D gene, V gene, J gene, CDR3 DNA, CDR3 protein. D genes are given only for firm matches. Only part of the rows carry a size: once, few, many, or a class if the clone is expanded.

NA	NA	TRBV4-1	TRBJ1-2	TGCGCCAGCAGCCACCTCCTTGATGGCTACACCTTC	CASSHLLDGYTF
once	TRBD1	TRBV5-4	TRBJ1-1	TGTGCCAGCAGCTTTACAGGGGACCCTCCTGAAGCTTTCTTT	CASSFTGDPPEAFF
once	TRBD1	TRBV19	TRBJ1-1	TGTGCCAGTAGTATTGGGACAGGGCGAAAGGCTGAAGCTTTCTTT	CASSIGTGRKAEAFF
NA	NA	TRBV5-1	TRBJ2-1	TGCGCCAGCAGCTTGGGGTTAGCGGTTATGAATGAGCAGTTCTTC	CASSLGLAVMNEQFF
NA	NA	TRBV7-9	TRBJ2-7	TGTGCCAGCAGCTTTGCGGACAGTCCCTTTCCCGAGCAGTACTTC	CASSFADSPFPEQYF
NA	TRBD2	TRBV6-5	TRBJ2-7	TGTGCCAGCAGTTACTCGACTAGCGGGGTGACCGAGCAGTACTTC	CASSYSTSGVTEQYF
NA	NA	TRBV18	TRBJ1-5	TGTGCCAGCTCACCAGTAGTATTGACAGCCCTCAATCAGCCCCAGCATTTT	CASSPVVLTALNQPQHF
NA	TRBD1	TRBV27	TRBJ2-3	TGTGCCAGCACCACAGGGGGCCTTATTACAGATACGCAGTATTTT	CASTTGGLITDTQYF
NA	TRBD1	TRBV6-7	TRBJ2-2	TGTGCCAGCAGCCGACTGGGACAGATGAAAGCGAACACCGGGGAGCTGTTTTTT	CASSRLGQMKANTGELFF
NA	TRBD1	TRBV9	TRBJ1-1	TGTGCCAGCAGCTCTCTTCCAGGGGGGAACACTGAAGCTTTCTTT	CASSSLPGGNTEAFF
NA	NA	TRBV18	TRBJ2-7	TGTGCCTCGGAGGCAGACTCCTACGAGCAGTACTTC	CASEADSYEQYF
NA	NA	TRBV11-3	TRBJ1-2	TGTGCCAGCGAGAGGAGTGGATATGGCTACACCTTC	CASERSGYGYTF
NA	NA	TRBV4-2	TRBJ2-4	TGTGCCAGCAGCGCGACCTTCGGGACTCAGCGGGCCATTCAGTACTTC	CASSATFGTQRAIQYF
NA	NA	TRBV9	TRBJ1-2	TGTGCCAGCAGCCCTCGGTCCGACTATGGCTACACCTTC	CASSPRSDYGYTF
NA	NA	TRBV4-2	TRBJ2-7	TGTGCCAGCAGCCAAGAGGGTCGCGGGACCTACGAGCAGTACTTC	CASSQEGRGTYEQYF
NA	TRBD2	TRBV4-1	TRBJ2-7	TGCGCCAGCAGCCATGAAGCGGGGGGCTCCTACGAGCAGTACTTC	CASSHEAGGSYEQYF
NA	TRBD2	TRBV5-4	TRBJ2-7	TGTGCCAGCAGCATTAAATTAGCGGGGATTCCTACCTACGAGCAGTACTTC	CASSIKLAGIPTYEQYF
few	NA	TRBV7-2	TRBJ2-7	TGTGCCAGCAGCTTTGGAGATAACGAGCAGTACTTC	CASSFGDNEQYF
once	NA	TRBV2	TRBJ1-2	TGTGCCACCCCCCCGGTCTACACCTTC	CATPPVYTF
NA	NA	TRBV10-3	TRBJ1-1	TGTGCCATCAGTTCCCGAACAGGAGAACTCAGCACTGAAGCTTTCTTT	CAISSRTGELSTEAFF
NA	NA	TRBV28	TRBJ1-4	TGTGCCAGCAGCTCGGGGGGAACTAATGAAAAACTGTTTTTT	CASSSGGTNEKLFF
few	NA	TRBV7-6	TRBJ2-7	TGTGCCAGCAGCAACCCCTACACAGGGAGCTCCTACGAGCAGTACTTC	CASSNPYTGSSYEQYF
NA	TRBD1	TRBV4-1	TRBJ1-1	TGCGCCAGCAGCCAGGGACAGACCGGCATGAACACTGAAGCTTTCTTT	CASSQGQTGMNTEAFF
NA	NA	TRBV23-1	TRBJ2-7	TGCGCCAGCAGCCGGGTTTTAGCGGAGCGCTACGAGCAGTACTTC	CASSRVLAERYEQYF
NA	TRBD2	TRBV2	TRBJ2-5	TGTGCCAGCAGTCGGGAGGGAGGGGAGACCCAGTACTTC	CASSREGGETQYF
NA	NA	TRBV5-6	TRBJ2-7	TGTGCCAGCAGCCGGGGACACCACGAGCAGTACTTC	CASSRGHHEQYF
NA	TRBD1	TRBV18	TRBJ2-2	TGTGCCAGCTCACCAAGAGACAGGGACGCGGGGGAGCTGTTTTTT	CASSPRDRDAGELFF
NA	NA	TRBV5-4	TRBJ2-5	TGTGCCAGCAGCGGAACAGGGAAGGGTCGGGAGACCCAGTACTTC	CASSGTGKGRETQYF
NA	NA	TRBV6-1	TRBJ1-3	TGTGCCAGCAGCGGAGACAGGAACTCTGGAAACACCATATATTTT	CASSGDRNSGNTIYF
few	TRBD1	TRBV7-2	TRBJ1-6	TGTGCCAGCAGCCGCGAGATAGGGGGCCGTTCACCCCTCCACTTT	CASSREIGGRSPLHF
NA	TRBD1	TRBV25-1	TRBJ1-6	TGTGCCAGCAGTGAGCTTCGACAGGGTCATAATTCACCCCCCCACTTT	CASSELRQGHNSPPHF
NA	NA	TRBV5-6	TRBJ1-6	TGTGCCAGCAGCTACGGCAGGGGTCATAATTCACCCCTCCACTTT	CASSYGRGHNSPLHF
NA	NA	TRBV4-1	TRBJ2-1	TGCGCCAGCAGCCGCCAACGCTGGGGGGGCGACTACAATGAGCAGTTCTTC	CASSRQRWGGDYNEQFF
NA	TRBD2	TRBV4-1	TRBJ2-7	TGCGCCAGCAGCCAAACTAGCGGGGGTTACTCCTACGAGCAGTACTTC	CASSQTSGGYSYEQYF
few	NA	TRBV12-1	TRBJ1-5	TGTGCCAGCAGCTGGGACAGTCCCAATCAGCCCCAGCATTTT	CASSWDSPNQPQHF
NA	NA	TRBV29-1	TRBJ1-1	TGCAGCGTTGCAGGGAGGTTGAACACTGAAGCTTTCTTT	CSVAGRLNTEAFF
once	TRBD1	TRBV7-9	TRBJ1-2	TGTGCCAGCAGCTTAGCCCCCGGACAGGCGTGGGGTGGCTACACCTTC	CASSLAPGQAWGGYTF
few	NA	TRBV2	TRBJ1-2	TGTGCCAGCAGTGGGTACCCCTATAACTATGGCTACACCTTC	CASSGYPYNYGYTF
NA	NA	TRBV27	TRBJ2-4	TGTGCCAGCAGTTTAGTCCCCCTGGGGGGAAACATTCAGTACTTC	CASSLVPLGGNIQYF
few	TRBD1	TRBV4-3	TRBJ1-1	TGCGCCAGCAGCCCAACGACAGGGTCTGAAGCTTTCTTT	CASSPTTGSEAFF
NA	NA	TRBV2	TRBJ1-1	TGTGCCAGCACCTCGGGGGGGGCCACTGAAGCTTTCTTT	CASTSGGATEAFF
NA	TRBD2	TRBV12-5	TRBJ2-3	TGTGCTAGTGGTTTGGCTAGCGGGGTAACAGATACGCAGTATTTT	CASGLASGVTDTQYF
NA	NA	TRBV7-6	TRBJ2-7	TGTGCCAGCAGCCCCGGACTGGGAACCTACGAGCAGTACTTC	CASSPGLGTYEQYF